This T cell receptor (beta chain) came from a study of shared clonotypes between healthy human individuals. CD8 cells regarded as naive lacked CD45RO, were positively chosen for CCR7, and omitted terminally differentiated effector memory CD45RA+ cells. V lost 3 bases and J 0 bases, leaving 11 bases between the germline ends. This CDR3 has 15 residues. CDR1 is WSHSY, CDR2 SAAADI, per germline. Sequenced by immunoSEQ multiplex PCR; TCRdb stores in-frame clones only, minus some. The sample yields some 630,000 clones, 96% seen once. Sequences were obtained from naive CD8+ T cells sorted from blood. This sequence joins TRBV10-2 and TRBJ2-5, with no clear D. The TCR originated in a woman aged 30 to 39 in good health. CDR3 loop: CASSDLKAYQETQYF. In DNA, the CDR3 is TGCGCCAGCAGTGATCTCAAGGCCTACCAAGAGACCCAGTACTTC.